This T cell receptor (beta chain) is drawn from a study of response to subunit inactivated influenza vaccine. Broader study findings: That few new T cells are recruited by each seasonal influenza vaccination was the authors' suggestion.

This CDR3 comprises 15 residues. CDR1 SGHDN and CDR2 FVKESK come from the germline V gene. Trimming took 0 bases from V and 2 from J, leaving 9 bases between them. This clonotype was seen a handful of times. Its matching antigen is unknown. MiXCR, applied by TCRdb to the RT-PCR reads, yields one record per CDR3 protein. The sample lists fewer than 200,000 distinct CDR3 sequences; about 9% were seen once. This chain uses TRBV14 with TRBJ2-3, with D tentatively TRBD2 (7 bases). This specimen consisted of non-naive T cells sorted from PBMCs, obtained on the day of vaccination. The clonotype originates from a man aged 45 to 65 who received an inactivated influenza vaccine. This CDR3 reads CASSQDRGATDTQYF. For the CDR3, the DNA is TGTGCCAGCAGCCAAGATCGGGGGGCCACAGATACGCAGTATTTT.